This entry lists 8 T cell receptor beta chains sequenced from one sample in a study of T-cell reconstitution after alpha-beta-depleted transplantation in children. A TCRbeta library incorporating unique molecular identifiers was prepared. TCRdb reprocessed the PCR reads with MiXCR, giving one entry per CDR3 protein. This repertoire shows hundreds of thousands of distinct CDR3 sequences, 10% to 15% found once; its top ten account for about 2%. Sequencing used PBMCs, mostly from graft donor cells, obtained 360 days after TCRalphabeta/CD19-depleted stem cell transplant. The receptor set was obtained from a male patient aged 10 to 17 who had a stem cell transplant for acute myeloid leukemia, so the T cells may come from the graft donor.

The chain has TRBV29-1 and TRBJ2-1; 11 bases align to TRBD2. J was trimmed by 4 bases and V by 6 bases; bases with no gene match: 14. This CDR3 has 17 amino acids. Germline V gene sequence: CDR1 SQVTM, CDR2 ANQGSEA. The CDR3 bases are TGCAGCGTGCCGGGACTAGCGGTTCTAAGGGTATACAATGAGCAGTTCTTC. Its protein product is CSVPGLAVLRVYNEQFF.

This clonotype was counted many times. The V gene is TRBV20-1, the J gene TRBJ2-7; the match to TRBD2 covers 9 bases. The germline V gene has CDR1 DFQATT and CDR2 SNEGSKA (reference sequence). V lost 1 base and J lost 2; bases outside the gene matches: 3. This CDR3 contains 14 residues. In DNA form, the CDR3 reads TGCAGTGCTAGAGGAGCGGGAGGTCCCTACGAGCAGTACTTC. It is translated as CSARGAGGPYEQYF.

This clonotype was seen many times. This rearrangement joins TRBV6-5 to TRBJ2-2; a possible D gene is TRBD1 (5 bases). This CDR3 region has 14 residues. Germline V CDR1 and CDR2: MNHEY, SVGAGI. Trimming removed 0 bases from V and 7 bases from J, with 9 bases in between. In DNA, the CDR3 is TGTGCCAGCAGTTACTCGGACACAGTCGGGGAGCTGTTTTTT. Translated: CASSYSDTVGELFF.

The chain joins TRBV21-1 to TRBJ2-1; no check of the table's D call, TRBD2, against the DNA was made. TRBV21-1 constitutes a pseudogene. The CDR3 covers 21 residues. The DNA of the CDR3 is TGTGCCAGCAGCAAAATTGGCGCAGCTAGCGGGAGGGCCACTGCCTACAATGAGCAGTTCTTC. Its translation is CASSKIGAASGRATAYNEQFF.

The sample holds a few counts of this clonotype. The CDR3 DNA reads TGTGCCAACGAATGGGTCAAATCCTACGAGCAGTACTTC. Encoded protein: CANEWVKSYEQYF. The rearrangement joins TRBV2 to TRBJ2-7, with D hard to call. This CDR3 region has 13 residues. The germline V gene encodes CDR1 SNHLY and CDR2 FYNNEI. Deletions cut 10 bases from V and 1 base from J, with 14 bases between.

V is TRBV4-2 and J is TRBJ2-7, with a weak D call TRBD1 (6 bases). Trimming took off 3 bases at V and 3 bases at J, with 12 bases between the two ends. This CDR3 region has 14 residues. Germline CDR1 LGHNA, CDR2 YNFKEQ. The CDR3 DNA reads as TGTGCCAGCAGCCAGAAGGACAGAGGCTACGAGCAGTACTTC. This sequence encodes CASSQKDRGYEQYF.

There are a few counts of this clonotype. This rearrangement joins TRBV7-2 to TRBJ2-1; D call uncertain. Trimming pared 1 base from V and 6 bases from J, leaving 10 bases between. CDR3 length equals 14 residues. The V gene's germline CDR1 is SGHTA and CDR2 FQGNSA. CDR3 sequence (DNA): TGTGCCAGCAGCTTAGGTCGTCAGGTCAATGAGCAGTTCTTC. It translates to CASSLGRQVNEQFF.

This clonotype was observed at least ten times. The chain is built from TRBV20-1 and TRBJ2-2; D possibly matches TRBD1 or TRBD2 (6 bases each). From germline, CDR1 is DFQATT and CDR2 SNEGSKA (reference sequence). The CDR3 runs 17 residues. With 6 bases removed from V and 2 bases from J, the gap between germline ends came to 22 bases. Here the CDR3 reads CSAYSGLGGLNTGELFF. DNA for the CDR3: TGCAGTGCCTACTCGGGACTCGGGGGCTTAAACACCGGGGAGCTGTTTTTT.